One sample yielded the 5 T cell receptor beta chains listed below, sequenced in a study of B cell selection in AIRE deficiency. The regulatory T cell sort gate was CD4+CD25hiCD127low/negative. Method: immunoSEQ multiplex PCR; TCRdb's copy keeps in-frame clones and lacks some. This table holds roughly 24,000 clones, 92% found once. Specimen: CD4+CD25+ Tregs sorted from PBMCs. The source of these receptors is a human donor in good health.

The DNA of the CDR3 is TGTGCCAGCAGCTTCTCCGGGCTGGGTCCTCTGGCCGGGGAGCTGTTTTTT. This codes for CASSFSGLGPLAGELFF. This chain links TRBV7-9 with TRBJ2-2; the D is unclear. This CDR3 spans 17 amino acids. Trimming removed 3 bases from V and 6 bases from J, with 20 bases in between. The V gene's germline CDR1 is SEHNR and CDR2 FQNEAQ (reference sequence).

This rearrangement joins TRBV6-6 to TRBJ1-6; D is unresolved. CDR1 is MNHNY, CDR2 SVGAGI, per germline (reference sequence). Trimming shortened V by 5 bases and J by 0 bases, and 5 bases separated the two germline ends. The CDR3 is 14 residues long. The CDR3 DNA sequence: TGTGCCAGCAGTCCTCTCTCCTATAATTCACCCCTCCACTTT. Protein sequence: CASSPLSYNSPLHF.

The rearrangement joins TRBV28 to TRBJ2-7; the match to TRBD1 covers 8 bases. Germline V CDR1 and CDR2: MDHEN, SYDVKM. The CDR3 length is 17 residues. V was pared by 3 bases and J by 4 bases, with 14 bases of the junction left unmatched. CDR3 in amino acids: CASSFSQGGLGEYEQYF. The DNA for the CDR3 is TGTGCCAGCAGTTTCTCACAGGGGGGACTCGGGGAATACGAGCAGTACTTC.

V and J are TRBV19 and TRBJ2-1, with 10 positions matching TRBD2. The V gene's germline CDR1 is LNHDA and CDR2 SQIVND (reference sequence). Germline trimming cut 6 bases from V and 2 bases from J; bases unmatched to any gene: 4. The CDR3 consists of 15 residues. The DNA for the CDR3 is TGTGCCAGTAGGAAAGCGGGGGGGGCCTACAATGAGCAGTTCTTC. It specifies CASRKAGGAYNEQFF.

The rearrangement joins TRBV27 to TRBJ2-1; D is possibly TRBD1 (5 bases). This CDR3 is 16 amino acids long. Trimming left V 2 bases short and J 1 base short, with 12 bases between. Looked up from germline, CDR1 is MNHEY and CDR2 is SMNVEV (reference sequence). The DNA for the CDR3 is TGTGCCAGCAGTTTAAGAGCAGGGTTTTCCTACAATGAGCAGTTCTTC. Amino acids: CASSLRAGFSYNEQFF.